A selection of T cell receptor beta chains follows, all from one sample in a study of cytomegalovirus exposure and HLA in healthy donors. The method was immunoSEQ multiplex PCR; TCRdb's version includes in-frame clones alone and lacks a portion of them. The sample contains more than 200,000 clones, about 90% of which appear only once. Source material: PBMCs. These receptors originate from a young man in good health and CMV-seropositive. Both conserved end residues are trimmed from each CDR3. Fields, in order: CDR3 protein, V gene, clone size. For some rows the clone size is stated as once, few or many, or as a class when expanded; others skip it.

CDR3: ATSIDRGNQPQH
V: TRBV15
size: NA

CDR3: ATDLTGVVTEAF
V: TRBV6-6
size: once

CDR3: ASSLGQVYGYT
V: TRBV5-6
size: NA

CDR3: ASSLGQPQH
V: TRBV28
size: few

CDR3: ASSILGYSYEQY
V: TRBV19
size: NA

CDR3: ASSLGGLTYEQY
V: TRBV11-2
size: NA

CDR3: ATRRGLRAYEQY
V: TRBV10-2
size: NA

CDR3: ASSLSGGDEQY
V: TRBV5-4
size: NA

CDR3: ASSLGSTDTQY
V: TRBV7-9
size: NA

CDR3: ASSLYGGRSLYEQY
V: TRBV5-6
size: NA

CDR3: ASSDGTSTGELF
V: TRBV6-6
size: once

CDR3: ASSYERHYGYT
V: TRBV6-6
size: NA

CDR3: ASSLPGVNEKLF
V: TRBV5-1
size: NA

CDR3: ASSGTSDNTGELF
V: TRBV9
size: few

CDR3: ASSEALPGANTQY
V: TRBV2
size: NA

CDR3: ASSWDGPDEQY
V: TRBV27
size: NA

CDR3: ASSEMVETGTYEQY
V: TRBV2
size: NA

CDR3: ASSENTASYNEQF
V: TRBV6-1
size: NA

CDR3: ASKGEGVNTGELF
V: TRBV2
size: NA

CDR3: SAEGVRTEAF
V: TRBV29-1
size: NA

CDR3: ASSLRLNYGYT
V: TRBV28
size: once

CDR3: ASSLEGADYNEQF
V: TRBV5-1
size: NA

CDR3: ASSPLAGGPNEQF
V: TRBV9
size: NA

CDR3: ASSLPGENIQY
V: TRBV5-4
size: NA

CDR3: ASSARDRAYGYT
V: TRBV11-2
size: NA

CDR3: ASSIAGGEQF
V: TRBV7-6
size: NA

CDR3: AARGPTEAF
V: TRBV6-5
size: NA

CDR3: ASSLAGGGDGYT
V: TRBV7-9
size: NA

CDR3: ASSSGLVSYEQF
V: TRBV13
size: NA

CDR3: SARGNFEQY
V: TRBV20-1
size: NA

CDR3: SVGGRFSYEQY
V: TRBV29-1
size: NA

CDR3: ASRGEVGNEQF
V: TRBV2
size: NA

CDR3: AWSKGWGLGSEQY
V: TRBV30
size: NA

CDR3: ASSLFAASGANVLT
V: TRBV7-8
size: NA

CDR3: ASTNNGRTLSPSYEQY
V: TRBV5-6
size: NA

CDR3: ASSSGANTGELF
V: TRBV5-5
size: NA

CDR3: ASSPTSTDTQY
V: TRBV9
size: NA

CDR3: ASSFRGRTQY
V: TRBV27
size: NA

CDR3: ASSLGTYGYT
V: TRBV7-9
size: few

CDR3: ASSSISGGRDTGELF
V: TRBV4-3
size: NA

CDR3: ASSLEGNFGNEQY
V: TRBV5-1
size: few

CDR3: ASSASQGAAYEQY
V: TRBV25-1
size: NA

CDR3: ASSGGLSLAGVQY
V: TRBV7-9
size: NA

CDR3: ASSLSPGGAQY
V: TRBV28
size: NA

CDR3: ALQGVPGANVLT
V: TRBV2
size: NA

CDR3: ASSYSERSNTIY
V: TRBV6-5
size: NA

CDR3: ASSFPTDQANYGYT
V: TRBV7-9
size: NA

CDR3: ATSRVRGNYNEQF
V: TRBV15
size: NA

CDR3: ASSEGLAASTDTQY
V: TRBV2
size: NA

CDR3: ATSVERVGNTIY
V: TRBV15
size: NA

CDR3: ATSSQGTSTDTQY
V: TRBV15
size: once

CDR3: ASSHPGQGMTEAF
V: TRBV4-1
size: NA

CDR3: ASSSGTSGSSYNEQF
V: TRBV5-1
size: NA

CDR3: ASSTTGRPTEKLF
V: TRBV7-8
size: NA

CDR3: ASSFQTSGRPGPQY
V: TRBV5-1
size: NA

CDR3: ASSIGQGDTEAF
V: TRBV19
size: NA

CDR3: ASRSGGNYGYT
V: TRBV9
size: NA